The rows below give T cell receptor beta chains drawn from one sample of a study of blood T cells in healthy people across ages. TCRdb reprocessed the 5' RACE reads via MiXCR and lists one record per CDR3 protein. The sample comprises around 990,000 distinct CDR3 sequences, under 40% of which are singletons, and approximately 14% rests with the top ten. The sample consisted of blood. Source of these receptors: a man between 18 and 35 years old in good health. The CDR3 runs from the conserved cysteine through the conserved F or W. A D gene is named only where the DNA matches it firmly. Size is omitted from some rows. Given values are once, few, many or a class for expanded clones.

size	V	D	J	DNA	CDR3
NA	TRBV20-1	TRBD2	TRBJ2-5	TGCAGTGCTAGCCTAGCGGGGGTCCAAGAGACCCAGTACTTC	CSASLAGVQETQYF
NA	TRBV6-2/TRBV6-3	NA	TRBJ2-7	TGTGCCAGCACACAGTGGCAGGGCTACTCCTACGAGCAGTACTTC	CASTQWQGYSYEQYF
few	TRBV7-2	NA	TRBJ1-2	TGTGCCAGCAGCACCTTTCCCGGGACCTCACATGGCTACACCTTC	CASSTFPGTSHGYTF
once	TRBV20-1	NA	TRBJ1-1	TGCAGTGCTAGAGATTTGGCAGGGGCCCCGAACACTGAAGCTTTCTTT	CSARDLAGAPNTEAFF
NA	TRBV5-1	TRBD1	TRBJ1-2	TGCGCCAGCAGTGGACAGGCCGCCTATGGCTACACCTTC	CASSGQAAYGYTF
few	TRBV20-1	NA	TRBJ2-7	TGCAGTGCTAGGGCAACCGGCCGAACCTACGAGCAGTACTTC	CSARATGRTYEQYF
NA	TRBV7-9	TRBD1	TRBJ1-6	TGTGCCAGCAGGGGGGACAGCTCCTATAATTCACCCCTCCACTTT	CASRGDSSYNSPLHF
few	TRBV4-3	TRBD1	TRBJ1-2	TGCGCCAGCAGTACATTGGGACAGGGGATCGGAGACTATGGCTACACCTTC	CASSTLGQGIGDYGYTF
many	TRBV5-1	NA	TRBJ2-3	TGCGCCAGCAGCATTAGCGGCACAGATACGCAGTATTTT	CASSISGTDTQYF
few	TRBV27	NA	TRBJ1-5	TGTGCCAGCAGTTCAAACAGGAATCAGCCCCAGCATTTT	CASSSNRNQPQHF
NA	TRBV12-3/TRBV12-4	NA	TRBJ1-2	TGTGCCAGCAGTGTGGGACTGAGCTATGGCTACACCTTC	CASSVGLSYGYTF